The source of this TCR beta chain is a study of Ad26.COV2.S vaccination and SARS-CoV-2 variants. About the study: It was the COV1001 Ad26.COV2.S trial arm that included the donor.

TCRdb's copy holds only in-frame clones and misses some; the assay was immunoSEQ multiplex PCR. The table lists approximately 410,000 clones, approximately 92% of them singletons. Treatment given: some 19 received Ad26.COV2.S at low or high dose, single or two shots; 5 received placebo; per-sample allocation not given. All samples were drawn on day 63, counting from the first vaccine or placebo injection. Spike of the Wuhan-strain SARS-CoV-2 was expressed by an Ad26 vector, which formed the vaccine. The source is a person between 18 and 65 years old who received the Ad26.COV2.S COVID-19 vaccine or a placebo. Material: peripheral blood, obtained in a trial of Ad26.COV2.S vaccine versus placebo.

CDR3 sequence reads: CATRQGGIRETQYF. Here the CDR3 DNA reads TGCGCCACCCGACAGGGAGGGATCAGGGAGACCCAGTACTTC. The chain employs TRBV23-1 and TRBJ2-5, with D perhaps being TRBD1 or TRBD2 (7 bases each). TRBV23-1 is identified as an open reading frame with a role that is uncertain. This CDR3 has 14 amino acids. The V and J ends lost 10 bases and 5 bases respectively, with 20 bases between them.